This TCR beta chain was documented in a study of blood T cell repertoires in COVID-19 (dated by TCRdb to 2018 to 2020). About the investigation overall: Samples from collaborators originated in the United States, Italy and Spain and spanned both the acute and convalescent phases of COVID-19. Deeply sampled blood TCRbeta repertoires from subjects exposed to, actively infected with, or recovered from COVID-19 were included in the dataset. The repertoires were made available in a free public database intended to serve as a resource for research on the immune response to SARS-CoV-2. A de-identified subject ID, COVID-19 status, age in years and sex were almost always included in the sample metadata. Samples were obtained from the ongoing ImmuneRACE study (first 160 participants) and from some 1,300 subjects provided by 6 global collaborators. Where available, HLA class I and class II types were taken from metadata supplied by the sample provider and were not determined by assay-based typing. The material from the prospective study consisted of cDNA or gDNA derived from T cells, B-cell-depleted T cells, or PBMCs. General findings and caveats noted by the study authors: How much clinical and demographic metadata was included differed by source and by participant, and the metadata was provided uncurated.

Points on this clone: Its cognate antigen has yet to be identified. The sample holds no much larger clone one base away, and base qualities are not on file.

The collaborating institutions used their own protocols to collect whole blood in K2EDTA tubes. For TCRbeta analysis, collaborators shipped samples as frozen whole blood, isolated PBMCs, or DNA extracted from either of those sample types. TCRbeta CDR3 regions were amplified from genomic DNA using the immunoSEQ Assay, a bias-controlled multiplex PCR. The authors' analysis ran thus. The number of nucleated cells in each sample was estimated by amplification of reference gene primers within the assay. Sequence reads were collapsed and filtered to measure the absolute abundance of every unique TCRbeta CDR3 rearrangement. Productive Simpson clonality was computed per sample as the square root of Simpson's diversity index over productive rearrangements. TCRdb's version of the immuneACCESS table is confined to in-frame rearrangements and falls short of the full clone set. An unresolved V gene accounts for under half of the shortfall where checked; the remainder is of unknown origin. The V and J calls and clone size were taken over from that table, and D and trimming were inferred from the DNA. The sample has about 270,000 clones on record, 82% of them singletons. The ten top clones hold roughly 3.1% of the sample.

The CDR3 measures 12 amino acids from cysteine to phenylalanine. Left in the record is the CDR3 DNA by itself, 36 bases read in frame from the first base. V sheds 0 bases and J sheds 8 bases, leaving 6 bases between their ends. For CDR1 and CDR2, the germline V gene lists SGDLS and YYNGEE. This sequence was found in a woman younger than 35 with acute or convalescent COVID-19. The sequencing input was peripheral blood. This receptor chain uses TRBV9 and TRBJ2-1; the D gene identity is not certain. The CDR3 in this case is CASSVDNHEQFF. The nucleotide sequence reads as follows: TGTGCCAGCAGCGTAGATAATCATGAGCAGTTCTTC.